Given below is one TCR beta chain in context. Its target is not known. The data were obtained in a study of graft-versus-host responses after intestinal transplantation. Looking at the study overall: Isolated intestinal, liver-intestinal, or multivisceral transplants were what recipients had.

TCRdb's table, derived via immunoSEQ multiplex PCR, lists solely in-frame clones and lacks some. Found here are 73,000 or so clones, around 90% of them singletons; the top ten hold 4%. Germline V gene sequence: CDR1 PRHDT, CDR2 FYEKMQ (reference sequence). The V gene lost 5 bases and the J gene lost 0 bases, with 10 bases spanning the gap. The CDR3 length is 14 residues. Overall study results and limits: In recipient marrow, GvH clones were found, and some appeared first in ileum or blood. Early post-transplant declines in HvG were associated with peak levels of circulating GvH clones.

This TCR was recovered from a human donor who was the organ donor for an intestinal transplant. The sample consisted of unstimulated CD8+ T cells sorted from spleen or lymph node cells, taken before transplant. The rearrangement uses TRBV13 and TRBJ1-1; the D is unclear. CDR3 sequence (DNA): TGTGCCAGCAGCAGTAGACTATTGAACACTGAAGCTTTCTTT. It encodes CASSSRLLNTEAFF.